The entry below describes one T cell receptor (beta chain). The antigen is unknown. This CDR3 contains 15 residues. Germline loops: CDR1 SGHVS, CDR2 FQNEAQ. V shed 5 bases and J shed 3 bases, with 14 bases lying between them. Clones were read by immunoSEQ multiplex PCR, and TCRdb kept only the in-frame ones, dropping some. The table has roughly 35,000 clones, roughly 80% seen once; the top ten hold around 10%. This sample is drawn from a study of OX40 agonist ivuxolimab in advanced cancers. Study-level points and caveats: Low clonal expansion, among the lowest seen, marked partial responders at 0.1-3.0 mg/kg.

The sequenced sample was CD4+ or CD8+ T cells sorted from blood, obtained in a trial of the OX40 agonist ivuxolimab. The sequence was collected from an adult with an advanced solid tumor such as melanoma, head and neck, liver or kidney cancer. V gene TRBV7-8 combines with J gene TRBJ1-5, with D possibly matching TRBD1 (5 bases). The CDR3, as DNA: TGTGCCAGCAGCGCAGATGGGACCATCAATCAGCCCCAGCATTTT. Its protein is CASSADGTINQPQHF.